This T cell receptor (beta chain) was found in a study of beta chain features in type 1 diabetes. Study results and limitations: No resolution was reached here on whether HLA type influences TCRB rearrangement. TCRB CDR3s from Type 1 diabetes patients were moderately but significantly shorter in all four CD4+ subsets.

This clone was observed a handful of times. Its antigen is not known. This specimen includes other DNA sequences encoding the same CDR3. Of the isolated RNA, all was reverse transcribed, and so the sequenced material was expressed TCRB transcripts. Measured with immunoSEQ multiplex PCR; TCRdb has only the in-frame clones, and not every one. The table lists hundreds of thousands of clones, over 13% of them singletons. CDR1 is LGHNA and CDR2 is YSLEER in the germline V gene. V lost 0 bases to trimming and J lost 8 bases, with 8 bases between them. The CDR3 has 13 residues. Purities over 98% were achieved in all sorted populations.

This TCR was recovered from a man between 18 and 35 years old with type 1 diabetes. Material: naive CD4+ T cells from blood. This rearrangement joins TRBV4-3 to TRBJ2-1, with D tentatively TRBD1 (6 bases). In DNA, the CDR3 is TGCGCCAGCAGCCAAGAAGGGGGAGATGAGCAGTTCTTC. It translates to CASSQEGGDEQFF.